This T cell receptor (beta chain) originates from a study of early T cells in non-severe SARS-CoV-2 infection. The wider study: Whole-blood bulk RNA, unsorted, was sequenced, and chains were unpaired.

The CDR3 is 13 amino acids. Germline CDR1 and CDR2: MNHEY and SMNVEV (reference sequence). The germline V and J ends were trimmed by 0 bases and 4 bases, with 6 bases remaining between them. In the library, individual cDNA molecules carried attached unique molecular identifiers. TCRdb re-called the 5' RACE reads through MiXCR, storing one row per CDR3 protein. This table has 55,000 to 75,000 distinct CDR3 sequences, roughly a tenth appearing once. This receptor was obtained from an adult who was a healthcare worker with PCR-confirmed SARS-CoV-2 infection or an uninfected control (not recorded which). The rearrangement links TRBV27 to TRBJ1-1, with D uncertain. The sample consisted of whole blood. In nucleotides, the CDR3 is TGTGCCAGCAGTTTATCGAAGGGCACTGAAGCTTTCTTT. Translated: CASSLSKGTEAFF.